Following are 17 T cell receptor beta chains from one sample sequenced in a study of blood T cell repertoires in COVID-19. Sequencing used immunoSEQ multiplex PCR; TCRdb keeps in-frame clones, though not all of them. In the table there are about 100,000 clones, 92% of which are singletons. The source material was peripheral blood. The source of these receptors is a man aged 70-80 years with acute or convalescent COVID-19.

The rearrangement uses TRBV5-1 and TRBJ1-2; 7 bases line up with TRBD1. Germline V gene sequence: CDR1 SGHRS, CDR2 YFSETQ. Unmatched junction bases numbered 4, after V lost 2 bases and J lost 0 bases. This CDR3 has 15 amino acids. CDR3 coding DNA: TGCGCCAGCAGCTTAGGGACAGTAGCTAACTATGGCTACACCTTC. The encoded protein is CASSLGTVANYGYTF.

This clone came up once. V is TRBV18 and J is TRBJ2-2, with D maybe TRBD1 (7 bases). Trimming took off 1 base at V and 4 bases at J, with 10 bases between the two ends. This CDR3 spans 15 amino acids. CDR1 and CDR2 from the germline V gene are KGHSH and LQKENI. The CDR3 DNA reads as TGTGCCAGCTCACCACTCCAGGGGGGCACCGGGGAGCTGTTTTTT. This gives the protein CASSPLQGGTGELFF.

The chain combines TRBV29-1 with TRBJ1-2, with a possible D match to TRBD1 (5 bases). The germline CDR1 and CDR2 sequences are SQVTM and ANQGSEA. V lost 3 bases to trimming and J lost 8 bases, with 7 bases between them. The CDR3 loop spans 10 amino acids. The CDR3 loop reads CSVDRAGYTF. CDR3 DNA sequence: TGCAGCGTTGACAGGGCAGGCTACACCTTC.

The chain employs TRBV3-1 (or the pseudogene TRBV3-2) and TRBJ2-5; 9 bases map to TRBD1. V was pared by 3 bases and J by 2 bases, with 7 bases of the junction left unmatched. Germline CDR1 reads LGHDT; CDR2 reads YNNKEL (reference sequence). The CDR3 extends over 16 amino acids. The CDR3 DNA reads TGTGCCAGCAGCCAGGCGCCGGGGACAGGGCAAGAGACCCAGTACTTC. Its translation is CASSQAPGTGQETQYF.

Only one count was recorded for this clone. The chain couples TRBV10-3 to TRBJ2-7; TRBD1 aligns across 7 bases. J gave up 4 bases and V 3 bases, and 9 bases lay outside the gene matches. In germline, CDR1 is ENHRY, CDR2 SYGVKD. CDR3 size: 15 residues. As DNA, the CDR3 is TGTGCCATCAGTGATGGGACAGTTCTAGCTTACGAGCAGTACTTC. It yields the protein CAISDGTVLAYEQYF.

The CDR3, as DNA: TGCAGCGTTAACAGGGGCCCCACTGAAGCTTTCTTT. Its protein is CSVNRGPTEAFF. The chain employs TRBV29-1 and TRBJ1-1; TRBD1 matches at 7 bases. This CDR3 is built from 12 residues. Unmatched junction bases numbered 4, after V lost 5 bases and J lost 4 bases. Germline V CDR1 and CDR2: SQVTM, ANQGSEA.

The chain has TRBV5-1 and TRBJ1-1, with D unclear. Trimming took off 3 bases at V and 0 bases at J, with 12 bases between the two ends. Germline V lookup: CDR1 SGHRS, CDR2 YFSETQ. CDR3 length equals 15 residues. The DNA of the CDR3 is TGCGCCAGCAGCTCCCGGGGAGGGTTGAACACTGAAGCTTTCTTT. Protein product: CASSSRGGLNTEAFF.

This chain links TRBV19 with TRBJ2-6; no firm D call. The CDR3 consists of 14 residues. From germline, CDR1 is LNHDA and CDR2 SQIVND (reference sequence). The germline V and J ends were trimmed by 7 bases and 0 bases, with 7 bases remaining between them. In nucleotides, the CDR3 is TGTGCCAGTAATGGAGACTCTGGGGCCAACGTCCTGACTTTC. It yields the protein CASNGDSGANVLTF. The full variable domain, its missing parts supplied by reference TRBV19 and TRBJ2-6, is DGGITQSPKYLFRKEGQNVTLSCEQNLNHDAMYWYRQDPGQGLRLIYYSQIVNDFQKGDIAEGYSVSREKKESFPLTVTSAQKNPTAFYLCASNGDSGANVLTFGAGSRLTVL.

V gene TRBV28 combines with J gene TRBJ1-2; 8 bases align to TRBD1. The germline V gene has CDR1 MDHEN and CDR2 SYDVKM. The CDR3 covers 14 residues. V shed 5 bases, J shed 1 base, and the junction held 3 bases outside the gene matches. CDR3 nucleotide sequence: TGTGCCAGCAGTAACAGGGGGGATAACTATGGCTACACCTTC. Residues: CASSNRGDNYGYTF.

CDR3 region: CASRGEGTDTQYF. DNA of the CDR3: TGCGCCAGCAGAGGGGAAGGCACAGATACGCAGTATTTT. The rearrangement joins TRBV4-3 to TRBJ2-3, with D possibly being TRBD1 (5 bases). V shed 6 bases and J shed 1 base, with 8 bases lying between them. The length of the CDR3 is 13 residues. The germline gives CDR1 LGHNA, CDR2 YSLEER.

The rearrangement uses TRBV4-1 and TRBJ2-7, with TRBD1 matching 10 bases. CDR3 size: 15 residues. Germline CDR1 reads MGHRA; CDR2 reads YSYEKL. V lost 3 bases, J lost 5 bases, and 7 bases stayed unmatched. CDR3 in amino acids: CASSHSGTGDNEQYF. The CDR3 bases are TGCGCCAGCAGCCACTCAGGGACAGGGGACAACGAGCAGTACTTC.

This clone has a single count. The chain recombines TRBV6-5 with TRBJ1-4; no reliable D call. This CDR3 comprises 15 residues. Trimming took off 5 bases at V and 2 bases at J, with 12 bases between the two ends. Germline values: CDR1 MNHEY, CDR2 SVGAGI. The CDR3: CASSREGPTNEKLFF. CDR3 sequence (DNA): TGTGCCAGCAGTAGGGAGGGCCCCACTAATGAAAAACTGTTTTTT.

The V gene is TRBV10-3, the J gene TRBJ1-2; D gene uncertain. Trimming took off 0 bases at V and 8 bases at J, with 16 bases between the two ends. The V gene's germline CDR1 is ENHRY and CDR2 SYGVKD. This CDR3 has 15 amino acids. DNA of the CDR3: TGTGCCATCAGTGAGTCCTGGGCGGGGTTTCGGGGCTACACCTTC. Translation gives CAISESWAGFRGYTF.

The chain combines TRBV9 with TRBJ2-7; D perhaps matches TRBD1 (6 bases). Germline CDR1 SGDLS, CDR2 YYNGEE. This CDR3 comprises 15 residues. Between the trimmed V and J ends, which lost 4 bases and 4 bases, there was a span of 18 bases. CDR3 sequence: CASSPTDRGDYEQYF. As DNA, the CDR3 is TGTGCCAGCAGCCCAACGGACAGAGGGGATTACGAGCAGTACTTC. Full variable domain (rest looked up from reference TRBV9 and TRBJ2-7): DSGVTQTPKHLITATGQRVTLRCSPRSGDLSVYWYQQSLDQGLQFLIQYYNGEERAKGNILERFSAQQFPDLHSELNLSSLELGDSALYFCASSPTDRGDYEQYFGPGTRLTVT.

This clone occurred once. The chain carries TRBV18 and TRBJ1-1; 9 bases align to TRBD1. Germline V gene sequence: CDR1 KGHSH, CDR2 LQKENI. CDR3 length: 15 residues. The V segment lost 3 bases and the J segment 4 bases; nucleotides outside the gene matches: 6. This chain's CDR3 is CASSPWDRAFTEAFF. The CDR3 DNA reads TGTGCCAGCTCACCTTGGGACAGGGCGTTCACTGAAGCTTTCTTT.

CDR3 loop: CASSIDLAGPYGYTF. CDR3 bases: TGTGCCAGTAGTATAGATCTAGCAGGCCCGTATGGCTACACCTTC. The chain couples TRBV19 to TRBJ1-2; D gene ambiguous. V lost 0 bases to trimming and J lost 5 bases, with 13 bases between them. This CDR3 contains 15 residues. Germline-derived CDR1 and CDR2 are LNHDA and SQIVND (reference sequence).

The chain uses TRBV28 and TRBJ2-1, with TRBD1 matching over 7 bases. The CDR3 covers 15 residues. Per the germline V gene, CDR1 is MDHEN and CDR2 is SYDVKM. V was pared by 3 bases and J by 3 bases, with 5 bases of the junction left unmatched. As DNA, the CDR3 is TGTGCCAGCAGTTTTCGGGACAGAATCTACAATGAGCAGTTCTTC. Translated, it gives CASSFRDRIYNEQFF.